The next 9 T cell receptor beta chains were all read from a single sample in a study of shared clonotypes between healthy human individuals. Sequenced by immunoSEQ multiplex PCR; TCRdb stores in-frame clones only, minus some. The sample records about 2.4 million clones, more than 85% being singletons. The material sequenced was naive CD4+ T cells from PBMCs. The subset: CD45RA+ positively selected. The receptors shown here come from a man between 18 and 35 years old in good health. Some clones in this sample may be carry-over from other donors' samples.

The rearrangement links TRBV27 to TRBJ2-3; 13 bases are shared with TRBD2. Germline V CDR1 and CDR2: MNHEY, SMNVEV (reference sequence). With 4 bases clipped from V and 4 bases from J, the junction kept 8 bases outside the gene matches. CDR3 length: 17 residues. The CDR3 sequence is CASSYTTSGRAADTQYF. The CDR3 DNA follows: TGTGCCAGCAGTTACACCACTAGCGGGAGGGCTGCAGATACGCAGTATTTT.

The CDR3 nucleotides are TGTGCCAGCAGGGGGGGGGTAGCCGAGCAGTACTTC. Protein sequence: CASRGGVAEQYF. The chain employs TRBV7-2 and TRBJ2-7; 7 bases align to TRBD2. Germline values: CDR1 SGHTA, CDR2 FQGNSA. V lost 6 bases, J lost 6 bases, and 5 bases stayed unmatched. CDR3 length: 12 residues.

The chain has TRBV5-1 and TRBJ2-3; 13 nucleotides align to TRBD2. The length of the CDR3 is 16 residues. V shed 4 bases and J 4 bases; nucleotides not matched to a gene: 6. CDR1 is SGHRS, CDR2 YFSETQ, per germline. The CDR3 nucleotides read TGCGCCAGCAGCAGCCGGACTAGCGGGAGCTCAGATACGCAGTATTTT. As protein: CASSSRTSGSSDTQYF.

The chain has TRBV27 and TRBJ1-1, with 10 nucleotides matching TRBD1. The CDR3 is 16 residues long. In germline, CDR1 is MNHEY, CDR2 SMNVEV (reference sequence). V was clipped by 5 bases and J by 1 base; unmatched bases: 7. CDR3 bases: TGTGCCAGCAGTCGGAGACAGGGGGCTGGGAACACTGAAGCTTTCTTT. It translates to CASSRRQGAGNTEAFF.

The V and J genes are TRBV4-2 and TRBJ2-1; 15 nucleotides match TRBD2. CDR3 length equals 20 residues. Germline V gene sequence: CDR1 LGHNA, CDR2 YNFKEQ. V was pared by 1 base and J by 0 bases, with 7 bases of the junction left unmatched. The CDR3 loop reads CASSQVGLAGGPSSYNEQFF. CDR3 DNA sequence: TGTGCCAGCAGCCAAGTTGGACTAGCGGGAGGGCCGAGCTCCTACAATGAGCAGTTCTTC.

The chain is built from TRBV5-4 and TRBJ1-3; possibly TRBD1 for D (6 bases). The CDR3 contains 16 residues. Trimming pared 0 bases from V and 0 bases from J, leaving 10 bases between. Germline-derived CDR1 and CDR2 are SGHNT and YYREEE (reference sequence). The DNA for the CDR3 is TGTGCCAGCAGCTTGGGGGGGGCGTACTCTGGAAACACCATATATTTT. This encodes CASSLGGAYSGNTIYF.

This clone was counted once. V is TRBV2 and J is TRBJ1-3; D is uncertain. The CDR3 runs 15 residues. Trimming took off 5 bases at V and 1 base at J, with 12 bases between the two ends. The germline V gene has CDR1 SNHLY and CDR2 FYNNEI. The CDR3 DNA follows: TGTGCCAGCAGTCTCCAGAGAGGGTCTGGAAACACCATATATTTT. Translation: CASSLQRGSGNTIYF. The variable domain in full, completed from reference TRBV2 and TRBJ1-3, reads EPEVTQTPSHQVTQMGQEVILRCVPISNHLYFYWYRQILGQKVEFLVSFYNNEISEKSEIFDDQFSVERPDGSNFTLKIRSTKLEDSAMYFCASSLQRGSGNTIYFGEGSWLTVV.

V usage is TRBV28 and J usage is TRBJ2-7; no definite D call. V was clipped by 2 bases and J by 4 bases, with 12 bases between them. Germline-derived CDR1 and CDR2 are MDHEN and SYDVKM. CDR3 length: 14 residues. CDR3 coding DNA: TGTGCCAGCAGTTTAGTGCCTAGTACGTACGAGCAGTACTTC. This gives the protein CASSLVPSTYEQYF.

The V call is TRBV6-5, the J call TRBJ2-1; 9 bases agree with TRBD1. This CDR3 contains 13 residues. V shed 6 bases and J 9 bases; nucleotides not matched to a gene: 6. Germline assignment: CDR1 MNHEY and CDR2 SVGAGI. DNA for the CDR3: TGTGCCAGCAGGGGACAGGGTTTGGGTGAGCAGTTCTTC. It codes for CASRGQGLGEQFF.